The 11 T cell receptor beta chains given below trace back to one sample, sequenced in a study of regulatory T cells in long-lasting Graves disease. CDR3 regions were amplified by Arm-PCR using iRepertoire HTBI primers to build TCR beta libraries. TCRdb recomputed calls from the multiplex PCR reads with MiXCR, one row per CDR3 protein. The profile covers about 470,000 distinct CDR3 sequences, with 15% appearing a single time and about a sixth taken by the ten largest. Sample time point: newly diagnosed GD, antithyroid drugs for less than 3 months. With RNA extracted from PBMCs as input, the TCR library was made. This same sample was also taken into another study, of T cells in Graves' hyperthyroidism and ophthalmopathy.

The starting material was peripheral blood mononuclear cells (PBMCs), obtained at new diagnosis, from a patient treated with antithyroid drugs. Receptor source: a woman aged 25-40 years with Graves disease.

The chain links TRBV20-1 to TRBJ1-5; no firm D call. With 6 bases removed from V and 6 bases from J, the gap between germline ends came to 18 bases. The CDR3 is made up of 14 amino acids. CDR1 is DFQATT, CDR2 SNEGSKA, per germline (reference sequence). This CDR3 reads CSALDPIGIQPQHF. The CDR3 nucleotides are TGCAGTGCCCTAGACCCGATAGGGATTCAGCCCCAGCATTTT.

CDR3 in amino acids: CARYPGQGVHEQYF. The CDR3 region has the DNA TGTGCCAGATATCCGGGACAGGGTGTCCACGAGCAGTACTTC. The chain is built from TRBV19 and TRBJ2-7; TRBD1 aligns across 9 bases. The length of the CDR3 is 14 residues. Germline values: CDR1 LNHDA, CDR2 SQIVND (reference sequence). The J segment lost 5 bases and the V segment lost 9 bases, leaving 11 bases of the junction unmatched.

This clonotype has a count of ten or more. This chain connects TRBV30 to TRBJ2-7; D uncertain. The germline gives CDR1 GTSNPN, CDR2 SVGIG (reference sequence). CDR3 length equals 12 residues. Trimming cost V 0 bases and J 1 base, with 4 bases left between them. This CDR3 is CAWSVRSYEQYF. For the CDR3, the DNA is TGTGCCTGGAGTGTACGGTCCTACGAGCAGTACTTC.

At least ten counts were recorded for this clonotype. The J gene is TRBJ1-1, the V gene TRBV2, with D possibly matching TRBD1 (5 bases). The V gene lost 2 bases and the J gene lost 10 bases, with 8 bases spanning the gap. The CDR3 is 11 residues long. CDR1 and CDR2 (germline): SNHLY, FYNNEI. The CDR3 sequence: CASSETGGAFF. CDR3 DNA: TGTGCCAGCAGTGAAACAGGTGGAGCTTTCTTT.

Points on this clonotype: A much larger clone differs from this one at a single base, so this may be a read error. J is TRBJ2-7 and V is TRBV6-2 or TRBV6-3; no definite D call. Germline V gene sequence: CDR1 MNHEY, CDR2 SVGEGT. V lost 0 bases and J lost 3, with 12 bases in between. CDR3 length equals 15 residues. The CDR3 loop reads CASSYSSTVGYEQYF. CDR3 in DNA: TGTGCCAGCAGTTACTCATCCACTGTCGGCTACGAGCAGTACTTC.

This chain connects TRBV5-1 to TRBJ1-2; D is ambiguous. Trimming removed 5 bases at V and 8 bases at J, with 19 bases between. The CDR3 is 14 residues long. Germline CDR1 and CDR2: SGHRS and YFSETQ. As DNA, the CDR3 is TGCGCCAGCAGGCGCGGCCTGGATACTAACGGCTACACCTTC. It encodes CASRRGLDTNGYTF.

This chain joins TRBV15 and TRBJ2-5; D is uncertain. CDR3 length equals 12 residues. Trimming removed 0 bases from V and 5 bases from J, with 4 bases in between. Germline V gene data show CDR1 as LNHNV and CDR2 as YYDKDF (reference sequence). DNA for the CDR3: TGTGCCACCAGCAGAGATTCCGAGACCCAGTACTTC. Its translation: CATSRDSETQYF.

The V call is TRBV20-1, the J call TRBJ2-3, with 7 bases identical to TRBD2. Per germline, CDR1 DFQATT and CDR2 SNEGSKA (reference sequence). The CDR3 length is 16 residues. Losses at the gene ends were 3 bases for V and 1 base for J; bases not matched to a gene: 10. This CDR3 reads CSASKGWGGGTDTQYF. The CDR3 DNA reads TGCAGTGCTAGCAAGGGTTGGGGGGGGGGCACAGATACGCAGTATTTT.

This clonotype was found many times. The genes are TRBV5-6 and TRBJ1-1; D gene ambiguous. The V gene's germline CDR1 is SGHDT and CDR2 YYEEEE. The CDR3 has 16 amino acids. Trimming removed 4 bases at V and 4 bases at J, with 20 bases between. CDR3 nucleotide sequence: TGTGCCAGCAGCCCCACGGGAAGGGCTGCGGGCACTGAAGCTTTCTTT. This translates into CASSPTGRAAGTEAFF.

Concerning this clonotype: Possible read error: a much larger clone is one base away. The CDR3 sequence is CASSYSREGLNNVQFF. The CDR3 DNA is TGTGCCAGCAGTTACTCGAGGGAGGGCCTTAACAATGTGCAGTTCTTC. The chain is built from TRBV6-2 or TRBV6-3 and TRBJ2-1, with 7 bases that match TRBD2. Germline V gives CDR1 MNHEY, CDR2 SVGEGT. CDR3 length equals 16 residues.

This clonotype was seen many times. This rearrangement joins TRBV2 to TRBJ1-1; D uncertain. V lost 4 bases and J lost 5, with 14 bases in between. Germline CDR1 reads SNHLY; CDR2 reads FYNNEI. The CDR3 loop spans 14 amino acids. CDR3 DNA sequence: TGTGCCAGCAGTGGTCTCGGGAAGGGAACTGAAGCTTTCTTT. Translated: CASSGLGKGTEAFF.